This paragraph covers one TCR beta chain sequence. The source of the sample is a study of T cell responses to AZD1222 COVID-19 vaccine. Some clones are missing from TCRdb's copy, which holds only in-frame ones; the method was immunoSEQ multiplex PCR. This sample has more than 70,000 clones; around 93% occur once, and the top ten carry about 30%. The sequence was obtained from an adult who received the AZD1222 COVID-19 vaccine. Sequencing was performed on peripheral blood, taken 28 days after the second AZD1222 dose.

This CDR3 reads CASSQAPSSGASTDTQYF. In DNA form, the CDR3 reads TGTGCCAGCAGCCAAGCTCCTAGTAGCGGGGCAAGCACAGATACGCAGTATTTT. The V and J genes are TRBV3-1 (or the pseudogene TRBV3-2) and TRBJ2-3, with 8 bases that match TRBD2. CDR3 size: 18 residues. V lost 1 base and J lost 0; bases outside the gene matches: 9. The germline CDR1 and CDR2 sequences are LGHDT and YNNKEL (reference sequence).